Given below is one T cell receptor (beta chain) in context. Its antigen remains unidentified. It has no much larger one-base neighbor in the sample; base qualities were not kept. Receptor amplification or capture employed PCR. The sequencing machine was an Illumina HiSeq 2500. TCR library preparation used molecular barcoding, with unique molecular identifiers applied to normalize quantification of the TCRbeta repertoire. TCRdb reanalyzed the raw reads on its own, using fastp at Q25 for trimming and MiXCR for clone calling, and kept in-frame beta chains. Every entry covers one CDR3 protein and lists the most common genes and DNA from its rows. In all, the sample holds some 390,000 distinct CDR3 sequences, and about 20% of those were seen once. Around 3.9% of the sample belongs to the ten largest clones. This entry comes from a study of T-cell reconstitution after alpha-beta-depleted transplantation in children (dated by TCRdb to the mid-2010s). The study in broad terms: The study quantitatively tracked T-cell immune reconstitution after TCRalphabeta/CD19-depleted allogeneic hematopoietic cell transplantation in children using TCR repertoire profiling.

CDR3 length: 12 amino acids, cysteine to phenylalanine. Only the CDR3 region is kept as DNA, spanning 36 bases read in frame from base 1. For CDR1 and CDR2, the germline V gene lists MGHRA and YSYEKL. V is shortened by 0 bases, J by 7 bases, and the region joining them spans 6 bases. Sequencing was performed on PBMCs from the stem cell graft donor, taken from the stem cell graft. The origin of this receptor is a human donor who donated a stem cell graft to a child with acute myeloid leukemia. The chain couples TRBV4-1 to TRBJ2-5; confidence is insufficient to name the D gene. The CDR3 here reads CASSQDRRTQYF. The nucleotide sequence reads TGCGCCAGCAGCCAAGATCGTCGGACCCAGTACTTC.